The 32 T cell receptor beta chains presented below share a single source sample, sequenced in a study of T-cell memory formation after mild COVID-19. MiXCR, applied by TCRdb to the 5' RACE reads, yields one record per CDR3 protein. Of around 320,000 distinct CDR3 sequences listed, approximately 14% are singletons. Sequenced sample: PBMCs or a T cell subset sorted from them (not recorded which). These receptors were taken from a man younger than 30 who had mild COVID-19 (a few samples of this study predate the infection). Cell type and time point are not known.

The CDR3 nucleotides read TGTGCCAGCAGCGAAAGGGGTGGCACTGAAGCTTTCTTT. The encoded protein is CASSERGGTEAFF. The chain couples TRBV9 to TRBJ1-1, with a tentative D call TRBD1 (5 bases). From germline, CDR1 is SGDLS and CDR2 YYNGEE. V was cut by 3 bases and J by 4 bases, with 10 bases left in between. The CDR3 is 13 residues long.

This clonotype has more than one count but fewer than ten. CDR3 DNA sequence: TGTGCCAGCAGTCCACGAGGGGGGTTGGGAGCTTTCTTT. It specifies CASSPRGGLGAFF. The chain has TRBV27 and TRBJ1-1; D may be TRBD1 (6 bases). V lost 5 bases, J lost 10 bases, and 17 bases lay in between. CDR3 length equals 13 residues. Per germline, CDR1 MNHEY and CDR2 SMNVEV (reference sequence).

The CDR3 DNA reads TGCAGTGCTAGAAAACTCCCTATCACCGGGGAGCTGTTTTTT. Translated: CSARKLPITGELFF. The chain couples TRBV20-1 to TRBJ2-2, with D hard to call. Germline V gene sequence: CDR1 DFQATT, CDR2 SNEGSKA (reference sequence). Trimming shortened V by 2 bases and J by 4 bases, and 11 bases separated the two germline ends. The CDR3 length is 14 residues.

The chain combines TRBV12-3 or TRBV12-4 with TRBJ2-3, with 12 positions matching TRBD2. The CDR3 is 16 amino acids. Trimming at V came to 5 bases and at J to 6 bases, leaving 9 bases not matched to a gene. The CDR3: CASSVRLAGVSDTQYF. The CDR3 region has the DNA TGTGCCAGCAGTGTCCGACTAGCGGGGGTGTCGGATACGCAGTATTTT.

The chain couples TRBV10-3 to TRBJ1-2; D remains ambiguous. This CDR3 is built from 13 residues. With 10 bases removed from V and 1 base from J, the gap between germline ends came to 13 bases. Germline V CDR1 and CDR2: ENHRY, SYGVKD. In nucleotides, the CDR3 is TGTGCCACCGACGGCCAGAATAACTATGGCTACACCTTC. Amino acids: CATDGQNNYGYTF.

This clonotype came up many times. J is TRBJ2-7 and V is TRBV7-9, with D tentatively TRBD2 (7 bases). The CDR3 is made up of 15 amino acids. Germline CDR1 reads SEHNR; CDR2 reads FQNEAQ (reference sequence). V dropped 4 bases and J dropped 2 bases, with 15 bases sitting between them. The DNA of the CDR3 is TGTGCCAGCAGCTCCCACGGGGGGCAGCCCTACGAGCAGTACTTC. Encoded protein: CASSSHGGQPYEQYF.

The V gene is TRBV11-1, the J gene TRBJ1-3; D gene uncertain. The CDR3 consists of 14 residues. V shed 5 bases and J shed 0 bases, with 8 bases lying between them. Germline V gene lookup returns CDR1 SGHAT and CDR2 FQDESV (reference sequence). For the CDR3, the DNA is TGTGCCAGCAGCCCACGGCACTCTGGAAACACCATATATTTT. This translates into CASSPRHSGNTIYF.

This clonotype was observed a few times. J is TRBJ1-5 and V is TRBV2, with unresolved D. V was pared by 7 bases and J by 1 base, with 5 bases between. The length of the CDR3 is 12 residues. Per the germline V gene, CDR1 is SNHLY and CDR2 is FYNNEI. As DNA, the CDR3 is TGTGCCAGCAAGGTCAGCAATCAGCCCCAGCATTTT. Translated: CASKVSNQPQHF.

The sample holds a few counts of this clonotype. The rearrangement uses TRBV7-9 and TRBJ1-2; no clear D gene. The CDR3 runs 14 residues. Trimming stripped 5 bases from V and 2 bases from J, with 12 bases between. CDR1 is SEHNR, CDR2 FQNEAQ, per germline (reference sequence). The CDR3 here is CASSHTTPNYGYTF. The DNA for the CDR3 is TGTGCCAGCAGCCATACGACACCAAACTATGGCTACACCTTC.

Only a few counts were recorded for this clonotype. V usage is TRBV18 and J usage is TRBJ1-3; D unclear. Deletions cut 3 bases from V and 0 bases from J, with 9 bases between. CDR1 is KGHSH, CDR2 LQKENI, per germline. The CDR3 covers 15 residues. CDR3 in amino acids: CASSPGSSSGNTIYF. In nucleotides, the CDR3 is TGTGCCAGCTCACCCGGATCAAGCTCTGGAAACACCATATATTTT.

The chain joins TRBV7-2 to TRBJ1-2, with D possibly matching TRBD1 (6 bases). Looked up from germline, CDR1 is SGHTA and CDR2 is FQGNSA. Trimming left V 5 bases short and J 2 bases short, with 12 bases between. The CDR3 extends over 14 amino acids. CDR3 DNA: TGTGCCAGCAGCCGGACAGTGGGGAACTATGGCTACACCTTC. It specifies CASSRTVGNYGYTF.

This clonotype was recorded once. The rearrangement uses TRBV20-1 and TRBJ2-5; D remains unclear. Trimming removed 0 bases from V and 3 bases from J, with 8 bases in between. CDR3 length equals 13 residues. The germline CDR1 and CDR2 sequences are DFQATT and SNEGSKA (reference sequence). Here the CDR3 reads CSARDRGKETQYF. The CDR3 nucleotides are TGCAGTGCTAGAGATCGAGGAAAAGAGACCCAGTACTTC.

The table lists this clonotype with a few counts. V is TRBV4-2 and J is TRBJ2-3, with TRBD1 matching 9 bases. The germline V gene encodes CDR1 LGHNA and CDR2 YNFKEQ. The length of the CDR3 is 16 residues. Trimming at V came to 0 bases and at J to 4 bases, leaving 5 bases not matched to a gene. CDR3 sequence (DNA): TGTGCCAGCAGCCAAGATATAGGGACAGGGCCAGATACGCAGTATTTT. It encodes CASSQDIGTGPDTQYF.

J is TRBJ2-1 and V is TRBV5-1; the D gene is possibly TRBD2 (5 bases). This CDR3 region has 14 residues. V lost 2 bases to trimming and J lost 6 bases, with 12 bases between them. Per the germline V gene, CDR1 is SGHRS and CDR2 is YFSETQ. The CDR3 DNA follows: TGCGCCAGCAGCTTCGGAGGAGACTCCAATGAGCAGTTCTTC. This encodes CASSFGGDSNEQFF.

The genes are TRBV21-1 and TRBJ2-3; TRBD1 is the table's D call, not checked against the DNA. TRBV21-1 is reported as a pseudogene. This CDR3 spans 17 amino acids. CDR3 coding DNA: TGTGCCAGCAGCAAGACCTGGCTGAGACAGGGGTACCCAGCGCAGTATTTT. Translated, it gives CASSKTWLRQGYPAQYF.

This chain joins TRBV7-9 and TRBJ2-5, with D hard to call. Germline V gene data show CDR1 as SEHNR and CDR2 as FQNEAQ (reference sequence). The CDR3 is 14 residues long. V was trimmed by 3 bases and J by 2 bases, leaving 10 bases between them. The DNA of the CDR3 is TGTGCCAGCAGCTTCTTACGGTTACAAGAGACCCAGTACTTC. The encoded protein is CASSFLRLQETQYF.

This clonotype was counted between two and nine times. The chain uses TRBV7-9 and TRBJ2-1, with TRBD2 identical over 10 bases. Trimming took 4 bases from V and 7 from J; bases not matched to a gene: 7. The CDR3 is 15 residues long. From germline, CDR1 is SEHNR and CDR2 FQNEAQ (reference sequence). The CDR3 region is CASSSILAGWNEQFF. CDR3 nucleotides: TGTGCCAGCAGCTCGATACTAGCGGGGTGGAATGAGCAGTTCTTC.

This clonotype was seen a few times. The V and J genes are TRBV5-6 and TRBJ1-3; D might be TRBD1 (5 bases). The length of the CDR3 is 15 residues. V lost 2 bases and J 0 bases, leaving 9 bases between the germline ends. CDR1 and CDR2 from the germline V gene are SGHDT and YYEEEE. The CDR3 spells CASSLTGLSGNTIYF. CDR3 in DNA: TGTGCCAGCAGCTTAACAGGTCTCTCTGGAAACACCATATATTTT. The whole variable domain, filled in from reference TRBV5-6 and TRBJ1-3, reads DAGVTQSPTHLIKTRGQQVTLRCSPKSGHDTVSWYQQALGQGPQFIFQYYEEEERQRGNFPDRFSGHQFPNYSSELNVNALLLGDSALYLCASSLTGLSGNTIYFGEGSWLTVV.

This clonotype appeared a few times. V is TRBV12-3 or TRBV12-4 and J is TRBJ2-3; D could derive from TRBD1 or TRBD2 (5 bases each). This CDR3 region has 14 residues. Trimming stripped 5 bases from V and 5 bases from J, with 14 bases between. The CDR3 reads CASSLGTPGDTQYF. The DNA of the CDR3 is TGTGCCAGCAGTCTCGGGACCCCCGGAGATACGCAGTATTTT.

The chain couples TRBV6-5 to TRBJ2-3, with D hard to call. The CDR3 extends over 16 amino acids. Trimming took 0 bases from V and 2 from J, leaving 12 bases between them. In germline, CDR1 is MNHEY, CDR2 SVGAGI. CDR3 nucleotide sequence: TGTGCCAGCAGTTACTCCCGCGAACCCGCCACAGATACGCAGTATTTT. This encodes CASSYSREPATDTQYF.

This clonotype showed up just a few times. The J gene is TRBJ1-4, the V gene TRBV7-2, with 9 bases that match TRBD1. J gave up 8 bases and V 5 bases, and 12 bases lay outside the gene matches. The V gene's germline CDR1 is SGHTA and CDR2 FQGNSA. This CDR3 contains 16 residues. CDR3 in amino acids: CASSLTPGTGKEKLFF. In DNA, the CDR3 is TGTGCCAGCAGCCTAACTCCCGGGACAGGGAAAGAAAAACTGTTTTTT.

This clonotype has just a few counts. The chain uses TRBV7-2 and TRBJ2-3; the match to TRBD2 covers 11 bases. The germline V gene encodes CDR1 SGHTA and CDR2 FQGNSA. V shed 2 bases, J shed 0 bases, and the junction held 4 bases outside the gene matches. This CDR3 has 17 residues. CDR3 coding DNA: TGTGCCAGCAGCTTAAGGCGACTAGCGGGGAGCACAGATACGCAGTATTTT. Protein product: CASSLRRLAGSTDTQYF.

There are a few counts of this clonotype. The chain has TRBV5-1 and TRBJ2-5, with 7 bases matching TRBD2. With V trimmed by 2 bases and J by 4 bases, 5 bases remained unmatched. Germline lookup yields CDR1 SGHRS and CDR2 YFSETQ. The CDR3 covers 14 residues. In nucleotides, the CDR3 is TGCGCCAGCAGCTTCTGGGGGGGTGGAGAGACCCAGTACTTC. Its translation is CASSFWGGGETQYF.

This clonotype was seen only a few times. The chain links TRBV11-3 to TRBJ2-3; 9 bases align to TRBD1. The germline CDR1 and CDR2 sequences are SGHNT and YENEEA. The V and J ends lost 7 bases and 2 bases, in that order; junction bases with no gene match: 28. This CDR3 has 22 residues. The CDR3 loop is CASNTSHGTGSPTDALTDTQYF. Written as DNA, the CDR3 is TGTGCCAGCAACACTTCTCACGGGACAGGGTCCCCTACGGACGCCCTCACAGATACGCAGTATTTT.

The rearrangement uses TRBV15 and TRBJ2-7; D is perhaps TRBD1 (5 bases). V dropped 3 bases and J dropped 1 base, with 7 bases sitting between them. The CDR3 is made up of 13 amino acids. Germline assignment: CDR1 LNHNV and CDR2 YYDKDF (reference sequence). The CDR3 nucleotides read TGTGCCACCAGCAGGGACACTTCCTACGAGCAGTACGTC. This sequence encodes CATSRDTSYEQYV.

This clonotype was detected a few times. The chain links TRBV2 to TRBJ2-7; no reliable D call. This CDR3 contains 13 residues. Germline-derived CDR1 and CDR2 are SNHLY and FYNNEI. V was shortened by 7 bases and J by 6 bases, with 16 bases between the two germline ends. The CDR3 DNA follows: TGTGCCAGCAAGCCCTCCCCCTCTACCGAGCAGTACTTC. This translates into CASKPSPSTEQYF.

This clonotype turned up a few times. The genes are TRBV7-8 and TRBJ2-7; TRBD1 matches at 7 bases. V lost 4 bases and J lost 2; bases outside the gene matches: 8. The germline V gene has CDR1 SGHVS and CDR2 FQNEAQ. This CDR3 spans 15 amino acids. Written as DNA, the CDR3 is TGTGCCAGCAGCTCCACCGGGACAGCGGCCTACGAGCAGTACTTC. Residues: CASSSTGTAAYEQYF.

This clonotype was counted only a few times. The chain uses TRBV30 and TRBJ2-2; D is possibly TRBD2 (7 bases). This CDR3 has 15 residues. Germline V gives CDR1 GTSNPN, CDR2 SVGIG (reference sequence). V gave up 0 bases and J gave up 6 bases, with 14 bases separating them. CDR3 amino acids: CAWSVMRGGPGELFF. The CDR3 DNA follows: TGTGCCTGGAGTGTAATGAGGGGGGGACCCGGGGAGCTGTTTTTT. The full variable domain, in which reference TRBV30 and TRBJ2-2 provide the parts outside the CDR3, is SQTIHQWPATLVQPVGSPLSLECTVEGTSNPNLYWYRQAAGRGLQLLFYSVGIGQISSEVPQNLSASRPQDRQFILSSKKLLLSDSGFYLCAWSVMRGGPGELFFGEGSRLTVL.

The rearrangement links TRBV5-8 to TRBJ2-1; 13 nucleotides align to TRBD2. V was pared by 4 bases and J by 10 bases, with 14 bases of the junction left unmatched. The CDR3 runs 17 residues. Germline-derived CDR1 and CDR2 are SGHTS and YDEGEE. The CDR3 sequence is CASSHAGTSGAAPEQFF. The CDR3 nucleotides are TGTGCCAGCAGCCACGCCGGGACTAGCGGGGCCGCGCCGGAGCAGTTCTTC.

J is TRBJ2-3 and V is TRBV15; perhaps TRBD1 as D (5 bases). In germline, CDR1 is LNHNV, CDR2 YYDKDF (reference sequence). The CDR3 totals 15 residues. Trimming stripped 5 bases from V and 2 bases from J, with 14 bases between. The CDR3 region is CATSRRQTNTDTQYF. CDR3 nucleotide sequence: TGTGCCACCAGCCGGAGACAGACCAACACAGATACGCAGTATTTT.

This clonotype appeared many times. This chain links TRBV14 with TRBJ1-1; D is perhaps TRBD1 (6 bases). This CDR3 is 14 amino acids long. Per the germline V gene, CDR1 is SGHDN and CDR2 is FVKESK. Between the trimmed V and J ends, which lost 4 bases and 4 bases, there was a span of 13 bases. The CDR3 nucleotides read TGTGCCAGCAGCCCAATCCAGGGGCCCACTGAAGCTTTCTTT. It codes for CASSPIQGPTEAFF.

This clonotype has more than one count but fewer than ten. V is TRBV7-2 and J is TRBJ2-7; 9 bases line up with TRBD1. CDR3 size: 15 residues. CDR1 is SGHTA and CDR2 is FQGNSA in the germline V gene. Unmatched junction bases numbered 10, after V lost 5 bases and J lost 5 bases. CDR3 sequence (DNA): TGTGCCAGCAGCCCCCGACGGACAGGGGTCCACGAGCAGTACTTC. Its translation is CASSPRRTGVHEQYF.